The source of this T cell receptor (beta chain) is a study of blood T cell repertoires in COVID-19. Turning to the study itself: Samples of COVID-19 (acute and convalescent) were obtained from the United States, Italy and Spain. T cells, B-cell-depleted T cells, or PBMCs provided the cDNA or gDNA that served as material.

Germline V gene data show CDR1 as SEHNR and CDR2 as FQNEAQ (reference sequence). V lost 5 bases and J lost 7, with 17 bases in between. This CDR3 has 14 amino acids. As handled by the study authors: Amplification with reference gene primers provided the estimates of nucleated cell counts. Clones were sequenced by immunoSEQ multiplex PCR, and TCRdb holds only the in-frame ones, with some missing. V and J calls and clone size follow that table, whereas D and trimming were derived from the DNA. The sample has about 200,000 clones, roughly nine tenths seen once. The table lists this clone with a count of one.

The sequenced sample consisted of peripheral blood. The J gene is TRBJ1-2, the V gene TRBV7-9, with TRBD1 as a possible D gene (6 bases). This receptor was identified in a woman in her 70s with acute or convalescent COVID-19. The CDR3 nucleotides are TGTGCCAGCAGCGCGAGGACAGAGAGAATTGGCTACACCTTC. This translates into CASSARTERIGYTF.